This T cell receptor (beta chain) was captured by sequencing in a study of shared clonotypes between healthy human individuals. Measured with immunoSEQ multiplex PCR; TCRdb has only the in-frame clones, and not every one. The sample has about 1.4 million clones, more than 95% seen once. The germline gives CDR1 KGHSH, CDR2 LQKENI. The CDR3 runs 15 residues. Trimming pared 6 bases from V and 0 bases from J, leaving 15 bases between. This chain connects TRBV18 to TRBJ2-7; TRBD1 or TRBD2 may be the D gene (5 bases each). The receptor comes from a man younger than 45 in good health. Sample: naive CD4+ T cells sorted from blood. The subset here: CD45RA+ positively selected. CDR3 nucleotides: TGTGCCAGCTCGATGGGGGTCGCCACCTCCTACGAGCAGTACTTC. It encodes CASSMGVATSYEQYF. The whole variable domain, remainder taken from reference TRBV18 and TRBJ2-7, is NAGVMQNPRHLVRRRGQEARLRCSPMKGHSHVYWYRQLPEEGLKFMVYLQKENIIDESGMPKERFSAEFPKEGPSILRIQQVVRGDSAAYFCASSMGVATSYEQYFGPGTRLTVT.